These 5 T cell receptor beta chains originate from one sample sequenced in a study of read filtering for tumor transcriptome and immune sequencing. From approximately 430 ng of RNA, a library with molecular barcoded alpha/delta and beta/gamma adaptors was made. MiXCR, applied by TCRdb to the reads, yields one record per CDR3 protein. The repertoire holds over 45,000 distinct CDR3 sequences, with more than 10% as singletons. The sequencing input was a population of CD138-negative cells sorted from bone marrow. The receptors here all came from a donor aged 40 or over with multiple myeloma.

This clonotype was found many times. This chain links TRBV20-1 with TRBJ2-7; the D gene could be TRBD1 or TRBD2 (5 bases each). Trimming took 4 bases from V and 0 from J, leaving 13 bases between them. This CDR3 has 14 amino acids. Germline V gene data show CDR1 as DFQATT and CDR2 as SNEGSKA (reference sequence). The CDR3 protein is CSANRDVSSYEQYF. The DNA for the CDR3 is TGCAGTGCTAACCGGGACGTGAGCTCCTACGAGCAGTACTTC.

This clonotype was detected many times. The J gene is TRBJ1-5, the V gene TRBV20-1; 8 bases map to TRBD1. This CDR3 region has 15 residues. The junction had 4 bases not matched to a gene; V was cut back by 1 base and J by 2 bases. CDR1 is DFQATT, CDR2 SNEGSKA, per germline (reference sequence). CDR3 in DNA: TGCAGTGCTAGAGCCTCGGGACAGGGCAATCAGCCCCAGCATTTT. Translated: CSARASGQGNQPQHF.

This clonotype was detected many times. V gene TRBV4-1 combines with J gene TRBJ2-1, with D perhaps matching TRBD2 (6 bases). In germline, CDR1 is MGHRA, CDR2 YSYEKL. This CDR3 is built from 15 residues. V lost 0 bases, J lost 7 bases, and 13 bases lay in between. Written as DNA, the CDR3 is TGCGCCAGCAGCCAAGAGGGCTGGCTAGCGAATGAGCAGTTCTTC. Amino acid sequence: CASSQEGWLANEQFF.

This clonotype has ten or more counts. The chain links TRBV6-2 or TRBV6-3 to TRBJ2-3; 7 nucleotides align to TRBD1. Germline V gene data show CDR1 as MNHEY and CDR2 as SVGEGT. Losses at the gene ends were 6 bases for V and 3 bases for J; bases not matched to a gene: 12. This CDR3 is 16 amino acids long. The CDR3 here is CASRPRGTSSTDTQYF. For the CDR3, the DNA is TGTGCCAGCAGACCCAGGGGGACATCATCGACAGATACGCAGTATTTT.

This clonotype has ten or more counts. The V gene is TRBV20-1, the J gene TRBJ2-5; D might be TRBD1 (6 bases). This CDR3 comprises 13 residues. CDR1 and CDR2 (germline): DFQATT, SNEGSKA (reference sequence). V was clipped by 4 bases and J by 3 bases, with 12 bases between them. The CDR3 DNA follows: TGCAGTGCTACCCGGACAGAAAAAGAGACCCAGTACTTC. Translating gives CSATRTEKETQYF.